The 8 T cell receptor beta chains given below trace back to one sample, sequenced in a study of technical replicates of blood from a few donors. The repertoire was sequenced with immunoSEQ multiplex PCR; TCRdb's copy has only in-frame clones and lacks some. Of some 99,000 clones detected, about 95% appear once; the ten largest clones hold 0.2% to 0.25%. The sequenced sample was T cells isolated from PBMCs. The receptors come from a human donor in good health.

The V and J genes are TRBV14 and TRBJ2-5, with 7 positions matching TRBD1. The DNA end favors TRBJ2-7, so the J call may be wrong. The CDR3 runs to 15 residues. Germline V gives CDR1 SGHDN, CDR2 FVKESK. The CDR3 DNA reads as TGTGCCAGCAGCCAAACGACAGGGTTTGTGTACGAGCAGTACTTC. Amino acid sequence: CASSQTTGFVYEQYF.

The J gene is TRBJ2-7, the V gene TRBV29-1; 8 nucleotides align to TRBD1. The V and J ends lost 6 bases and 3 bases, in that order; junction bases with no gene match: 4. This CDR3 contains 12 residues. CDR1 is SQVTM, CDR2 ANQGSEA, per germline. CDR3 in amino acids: CSVGDRYYEQYF. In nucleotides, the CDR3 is TGCAGCGTCGGGGACAGGTACTACGAGCAGTACTTC.

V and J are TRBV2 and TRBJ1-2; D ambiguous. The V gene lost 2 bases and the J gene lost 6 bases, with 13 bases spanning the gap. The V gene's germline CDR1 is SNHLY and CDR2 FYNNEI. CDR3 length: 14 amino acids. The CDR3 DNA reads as TGTGCCAGCAGTGAATATTCGGGGTTGGATGGCTACACCTTC. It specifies CASSEYSGLDGYTF. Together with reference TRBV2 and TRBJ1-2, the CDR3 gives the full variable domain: EPEVTQTPSHQVTQMGQEVILRCVPISNHLYFYWYRQILGQKVEFLVSFYNNEISEKSEIFDDQFSVERPDGSNFTLKIRSTKLEDSAMYFCASSEYSGLDGYTFGSGTRLTVV.

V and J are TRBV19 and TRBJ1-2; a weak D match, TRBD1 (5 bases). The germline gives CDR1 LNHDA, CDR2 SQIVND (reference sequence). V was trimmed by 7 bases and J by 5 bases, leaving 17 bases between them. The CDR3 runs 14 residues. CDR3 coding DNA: TGTGCCAGTAATAACCGCAGGGTAGGGTATGGCTACACCTTC. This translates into CASNNRRVGYGYTF.

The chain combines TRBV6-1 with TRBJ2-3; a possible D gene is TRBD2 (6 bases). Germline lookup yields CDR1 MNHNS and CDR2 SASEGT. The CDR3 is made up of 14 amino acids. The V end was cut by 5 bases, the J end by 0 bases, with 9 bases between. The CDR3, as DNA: TGTGCCAGCAGTTATAGCGGAAGCACAGATACGCAGTATTTT. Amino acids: CASSYSGSTDTQYF.

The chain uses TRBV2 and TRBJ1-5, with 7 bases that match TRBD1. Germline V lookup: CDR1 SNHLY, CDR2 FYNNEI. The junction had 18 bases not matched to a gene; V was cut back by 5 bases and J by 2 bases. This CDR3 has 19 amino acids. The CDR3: CASSSLWQSGTEGNQPQHF. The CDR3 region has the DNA TGTGCCAGCAGTTCCCTCTGGCAATCTGGGACAGAGGGCAATCAGCCCCAGCATTTT.

CDR3 sequence (DNA): TGTGCCAGCAGGGGGACTAGCGGGGAGCTCGAGCAGTACTTC. The encoded protein is CASRGTSGELEQYF. The chain joins TRBV6-1 to TRBJ2-7; 13 bases match TRBD2. In germline, CDR1 is MNHNS, CDR2 SASEGT. Unmatched junction bases numbered 5, after V lost 6 bases and J lost 6 bases. The length of the CDR3 is 14 residues.

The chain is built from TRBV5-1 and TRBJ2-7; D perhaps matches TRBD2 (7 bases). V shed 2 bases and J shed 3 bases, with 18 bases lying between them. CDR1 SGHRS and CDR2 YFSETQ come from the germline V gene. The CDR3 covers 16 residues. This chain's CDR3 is CASSFVGGGMFYEQYF. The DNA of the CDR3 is TGCGCCAGCAGCTTCGTCGGCGGGGGCATGTTCTACGAGCAGTACTTC.